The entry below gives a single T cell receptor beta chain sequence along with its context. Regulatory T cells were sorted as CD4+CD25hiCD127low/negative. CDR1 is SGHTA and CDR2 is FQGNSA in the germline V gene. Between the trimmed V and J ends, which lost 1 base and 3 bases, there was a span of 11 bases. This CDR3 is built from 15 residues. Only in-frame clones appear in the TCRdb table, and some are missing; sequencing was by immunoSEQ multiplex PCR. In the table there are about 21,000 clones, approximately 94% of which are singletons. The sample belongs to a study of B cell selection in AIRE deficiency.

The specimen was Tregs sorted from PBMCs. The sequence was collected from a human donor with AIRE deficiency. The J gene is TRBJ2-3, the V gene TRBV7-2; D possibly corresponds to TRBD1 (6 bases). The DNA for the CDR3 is TGTGCCAGCAGCTTAGGATCCAGGGGTACAGATACGCAGTATTTT. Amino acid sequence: CASSLGSRGTDTQYF.